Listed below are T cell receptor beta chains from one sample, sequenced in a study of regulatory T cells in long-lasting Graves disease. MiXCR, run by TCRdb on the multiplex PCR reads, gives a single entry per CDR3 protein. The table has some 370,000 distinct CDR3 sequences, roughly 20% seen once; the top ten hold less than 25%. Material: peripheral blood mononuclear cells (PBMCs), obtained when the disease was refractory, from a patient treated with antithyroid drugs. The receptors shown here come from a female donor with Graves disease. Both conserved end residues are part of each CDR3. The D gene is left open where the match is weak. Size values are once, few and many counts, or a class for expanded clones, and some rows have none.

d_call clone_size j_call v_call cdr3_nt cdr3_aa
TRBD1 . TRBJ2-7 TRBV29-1 TGCAGCGCGTCAGGGACAGGGACTACCTACGAGCAGTACTTC CSASGTGTTYEQYF
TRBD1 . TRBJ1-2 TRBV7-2 TGTGCCAGCAGTCCCCGGGGGGGACAGGGGGACTATGGCTACACCTTC CASSPRGGQGDYGYTF
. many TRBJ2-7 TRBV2 TGTGCCAGCCTGCGGGGAACCTACGAGCAGTACTTC CASLRGTYEQYF
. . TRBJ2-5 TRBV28 TGTGCCAGCCGGCCGAGCCAAGAGACCCAGTACTTC CASRPSQETQYF
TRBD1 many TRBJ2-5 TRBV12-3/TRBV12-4 TGTGCCAGCAGTTTTGGACAGGGTTTTGCCTTGGAAGAGACCCAGTACTTC CASSFGQGFALEETQYF
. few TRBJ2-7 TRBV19 TGTGCCAGTAGTGTAAGCGGACCCTACGAGCAGTACTTC CASSVSGPYEQYF
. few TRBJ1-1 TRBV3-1 TGTGCCAGCAGCTCATCGGGCTCGGGAACTGAAGCTTTCTTT CASSSSGSGTEAFF
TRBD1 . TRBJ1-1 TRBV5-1 TGCGCCAGCAGCTTGGCCCTTTTGGACAGGGCTGACACTGAAGCTTTCTTT CASSLALLDRADTEAFF
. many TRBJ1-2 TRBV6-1 TGTGCCAGCAGTGACCAGGACACAACCTTGGGACACTATGGCTACACCTTC CASSDQDTTLGHYGYTF
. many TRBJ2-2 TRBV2 TGTGCCAGCGGGGGGTACACCGGGGAGCTGTTTTTT CASGGYTGELFF
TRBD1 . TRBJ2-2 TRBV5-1 TGTGCCAGCAGCTCCGGACAGGGGCAGGGCACCGGGGAGCTGTTTTTT CASSSGQGQGTGELFF
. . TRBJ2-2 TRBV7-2 TGTGCCAGCAGCTTATCCGGGTTATACACCGGGGAGCTGTTTTTT CASSLSGLYTGELFF
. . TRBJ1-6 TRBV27 TGTGCCAGCAGTTTTTGGCAGTTTCCTTCACCCCTCCACTTT CASSFWQFPSPLHF
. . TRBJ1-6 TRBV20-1 TGCAGTGCTAGCGTCGCGACAAGGAAAGATTCACCCCTCCACTTT CSASVATRKDSPLHF
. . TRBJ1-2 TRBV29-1 TGCAGCGTTGAGTCGGGGAAATATGGCTACACCTTC CSVESGKYGYTF
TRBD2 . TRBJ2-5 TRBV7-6 TGTGCCAGCAGCCCCACCGGCGGGAGAACCGAGACCCAGTACTTC CASSPTGGRTETQYF
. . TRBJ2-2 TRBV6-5 TGTGCCAGCAGTTACTCGTTCCCGGGACATAACACCGGGGAGCTGTTTTTT CASSYSFPGHNTGELFF
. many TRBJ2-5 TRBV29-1 TGCAGCACCCTGAGGGACACCAGTTATCAAGAGACCCAGTACTTC CSTLRDTSYQETQYF
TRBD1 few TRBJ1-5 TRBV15 TGTGCCACCAGCACAAATCGGGACAGATCCAATCAGCCCCAGCATTTT CATSTNRDRSNQPQHF
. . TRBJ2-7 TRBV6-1 TGTGCCAGCACCGCGGGAAGGGGGCTTACCTACGAGCAGTACTTC CASTAGRGLTYEQYF
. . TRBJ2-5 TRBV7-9 TGTGCCAGCAGCTTAGCGCTTGGGACACAGCAAGAGACCCAGTACTTC CASSLALGTQQETQYF
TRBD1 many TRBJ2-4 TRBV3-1 TGTGCCAGCAGCCAAGACAGGGGGCGACCCCTGTACTTC CASSQDRGRPLYF
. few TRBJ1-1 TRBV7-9 TGTGCCAGCAGCTTGGGATCCTATCCGACTGAAGCTTTCTTT CASSLGSYPTEAFF
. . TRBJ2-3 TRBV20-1 TGCAGTGCTGAGGGGCTTAGCACAGATACGCAGTATTTT CSAEGLSTDTQYF
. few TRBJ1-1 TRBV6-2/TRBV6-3 TGTGCCAGCAAAAGGGACCCTGGACAGACTAACCTTCGGGCTTTCTTT CASKRDPGQTNLRAFF
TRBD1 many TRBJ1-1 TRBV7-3 TGTGCCAGCAGCTCAGGGGGAACTGAAGCTTTCTTT CASSSGGTEAFF
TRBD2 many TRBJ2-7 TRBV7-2 TGTGCCAGCAGCCGTACTAGCGGGAGTTACTACGAGCAGTACTTC CASSRTSGSYYEQYF
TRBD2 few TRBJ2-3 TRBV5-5 TGTGCCAGCAGAGCCCCCGGGACTAGCGTAGCTGATACGCAGTATTTT CASRAPGTSVADTQYF
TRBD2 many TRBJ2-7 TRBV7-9 TGTGCCAGCAGGTCAGCGGGAGCCAACTCGAACGAGCAGTACTTC CASRSAGANSNEQYF
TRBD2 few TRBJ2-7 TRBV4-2 TGTGCCAGCAGCCAAGACGGGACTAGAGTTGGCGAGCAGTACTTC CASSQDGTRVGEQYF
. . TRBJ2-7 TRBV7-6 TGTGCCAGCAGCCCGGAACTAGGTTCGGAGCAGTACTTC CASSPELGSEQYF
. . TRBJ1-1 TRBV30 TGTGCCTGGAGTGTTGGTCTGGGTGAAGCTTTCTTT CAWSVGLGEAFF
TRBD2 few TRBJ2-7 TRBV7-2 TGTGCCAGCAGCTTAGCTCCCTCTGGACTAGCGGGAAATCTTCTCTCCTACGAGCAGTACTTC CASSLAPSGLAGNLLSYEQYF
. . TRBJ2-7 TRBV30 TGTGCCTGGTCGAAGGTTGGGACCGACGAGCAGTACTTC CAWSKVGTDEQYF
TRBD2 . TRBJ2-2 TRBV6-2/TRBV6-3 TGTGCCAGCAGTTACGGACTAGGCACCGGGGAGCTGTTTTTT CASSYGLGTGELFF
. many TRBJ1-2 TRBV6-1 TGTGCCAGCAGCCCGGCCGGACAGCGCTCGAGGGGCTACACCTTC CASSPAGQRSRGYTF
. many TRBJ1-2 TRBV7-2 TGTGCCAGCAGCGCCCGCCAGGGCTTAGGCTATGGCTACACCTTC CASSARQGLGYGYTF
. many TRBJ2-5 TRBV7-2 TGTGCCAGCAGCGCAGACCGGGGGTCGGACCAGTACTTC CASSADRGSDQYF
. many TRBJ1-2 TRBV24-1 TGTGCCACCAGTGATTTGGCAGCTAACTATGGCTACACCTTC CATSDLAANYGYTF
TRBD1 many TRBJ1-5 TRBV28 TGTGCCAGCAGTTTCACAGGGGGTGAACAGCCCCAGCATTTT CASSFTGGEQPQHF
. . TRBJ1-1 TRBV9 TGTGCCAGCAGCACCGGGACATTGGACACTGAAGCTTTCTTT CASSTGTLDTEAFF
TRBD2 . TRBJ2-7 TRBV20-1 TGCAGTGCTAGAGATCGCCGGAGCGGGAGGGCCGGCAATGAGCAGTACTTC CSARDRRSGRAGNEQYF
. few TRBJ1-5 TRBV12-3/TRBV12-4 TGTGCCAGCAGTTTAGTCTGGGGCAATCAGCCCCAGCATTTT CASSLVWGNQPQHF
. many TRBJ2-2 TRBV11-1 TGTGCCAGCAGCTTAATAGCCGGCGGGGAGCTGTTTTTT CASSLIAGGELFF
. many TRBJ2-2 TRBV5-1 TGTGCCAGCAGCTTGGGTGTCACCGGGGAGCTGTTTTTT CASSLGVTGELFF
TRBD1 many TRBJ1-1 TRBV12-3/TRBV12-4 TGTGCCAGCAGTTTATCCCCTGGGACAGGCGCGCATGAAGCTTTCTTT CASSLSPGTGAHEAFF
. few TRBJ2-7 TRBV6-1 TGTGCCAGCAGAGACACGGGATCCTACGAGCAGTACTTC CASRDTGSYEQYF
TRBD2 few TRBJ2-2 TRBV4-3 TGCGCCAGCAGTCGTAGCGGGAGCGGCACCGGGGAGCTGTTTTTT CASSRSGSGTGELFF
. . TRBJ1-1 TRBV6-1 TGTGCCAGCGGCCCGGACAGTATGGGGACTGAAGCTTTCTTT CASGPDSMGTEAFF
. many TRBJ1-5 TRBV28 TGTGCCACAAATACCCCGGGTTGGAATCAGCCCCAGCATTTT CATNTPGWNQPQHF
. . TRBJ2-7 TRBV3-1 TGTGCCAGCAGCCCAAAATCGGGTGGCGAGCAGTACTTC CASSPKSGGEQYF
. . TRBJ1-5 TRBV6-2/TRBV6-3 TGTGCCAGCCGCGGTACAGGGTTTGATCAGCCCCAGCATTTT CASRGTGFDQPQHF
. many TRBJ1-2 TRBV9 TGTGCCAGCAGCGTAGGACAAACCGGGACGGGCTATGGCTACACCTTC CASSVGQTGTGYGYTF